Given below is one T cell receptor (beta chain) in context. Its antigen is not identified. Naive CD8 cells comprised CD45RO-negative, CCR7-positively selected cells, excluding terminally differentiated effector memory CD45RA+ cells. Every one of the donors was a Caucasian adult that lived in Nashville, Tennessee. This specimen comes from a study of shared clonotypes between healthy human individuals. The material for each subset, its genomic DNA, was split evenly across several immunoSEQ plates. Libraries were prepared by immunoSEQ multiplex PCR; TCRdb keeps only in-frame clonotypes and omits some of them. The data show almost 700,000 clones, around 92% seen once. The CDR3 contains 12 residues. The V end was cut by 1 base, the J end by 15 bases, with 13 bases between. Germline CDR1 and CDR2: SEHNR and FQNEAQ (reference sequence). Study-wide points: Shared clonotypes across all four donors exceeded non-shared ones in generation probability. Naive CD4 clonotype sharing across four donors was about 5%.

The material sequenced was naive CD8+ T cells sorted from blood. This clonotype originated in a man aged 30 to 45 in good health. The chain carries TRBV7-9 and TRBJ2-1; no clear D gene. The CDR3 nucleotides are TGTGCCAGCAGCTTAGGTGGGCGAAGCCGGTTCTTC. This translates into CASSLGGRSRFF. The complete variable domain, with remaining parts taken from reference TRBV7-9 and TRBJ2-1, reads DTGVSQNPRHKITKRGQNVTFRCDPISEHNRLYWYRQTLGQGPEFLTYFQNEAQLEKSRLLSDRFSAERPKGSFSTLEIQRTEQGDSAMYLCASSLGGRSRFFGPGTRLTVL.